The 14 T cell receptor beta chains in this list originate from one sample, sequenced in a study of T cells in Graves' hyperthyroidism and ophthalmopathy. Using RNA transcripts as the source, TCR beta CDR3 regions were amplified. TCR CDR3 regions were first amplified by RT-PCR with HTBI primers. From the multiplex PCR reads, TCRdb called clonotypes with MiXCR, one entry per CDR3 protein. The table lists approximately 600,000 distinct CDR3 sequences, 20% of them singletons. Sequences were obtained from blood. The receptor set was obtained from a man aged 25 to 45 with Graves' ophthalmopathy.

This clonotype showed up many times. This chain joins TRBV12-3 or TRBV12-4 and TRBJ2-5, with TRBD1 matching over 8 bases. The length of the CDR3 is 15 residues. Trimming removed 5 bases from V and 5 bases from J; junction bases left unmatched: 10. The CDR3 DNA sequence: TGTGCCAGCAGTCCACAGGGGGGCGAGACCGAGACCCAGTACTTC. This translates into CASSPQGGETETQYF.

This clonotype was seen more than once but under ten times. The chain carries TRBV29-1 and TRBJ1-5; no clear D gene. This CDR3 spans 13 amino acids. The V gene lost 6 bases and the J gene lost 6 bases, with 15 bases spanning the gap. Germline V CDR1 and CDR2: SQVTM, ANQGSEA. The CDR3 reads CSVIGDTGQPQHF. The CDR3 DNA sequence: TGCAGCGTCATAGGAGACACGGGTCAGCCCCAGCATTTT.

This clonotype was observed a few times. This sequence joins TRBV11-1 and TRBJ1-1; D remains unclear. The germline V gene has CDR1 SGHAT and CDR2 FQDESV (reference sequence). With 2 bases removed from V and 4 bases from J, the gap between germline ends came to 8 bases. This CDR3 is built from 13 residues. In DNA form, the CDR3 reads TGTGCCAGCAGCTTATTTGAGGGCACTGAAGCTTTCTTT. It is translated as CASSLFEGTEAFF.

This sequence joins TRBV11-3 and TRBJ2-1; D gene unclear. CDR3 size: 12 residues. The germline V and J ends were trimmed by 4 bases and 10 bases, with 11 bases remaining between them. CDR1 is SGHNT, CDR2 YENEEA, per germline. This CDR3 is CASSSWTGEQFF. CDR3 bases: TGTGCCAGCAGCTCCTGGACCGGGGAGCAGTTCTTC. Using reference TRBV11-3 and TRBJ2-1 for the parts outside the CDR3, the full variable domain is EAGVVQSPRYKIIEKKQPVAFWCNPISGHNTLYWYLQNLGQGPELLIRYENEEAVDDSQLPKDRFSAERLKGVDSTLKIQPAELGDSAVYLCASSSWTGEQFFGPGTRLTVL.

This clonotype has a handful of counts. This sequence joins TRBV28 and TRBJ2-3; 7 bases match TRBD1. This CDR3 region has 15 residues. From germline, CDR1 is MDHEN and CDR2 SYDVKM. Trimming removed 3 bases from V and 3 bases from J; junction bases left unmatched: 6. The CDR3 DNA is TGTGCCAGCAGTTTTTCGGGACAGAAGACAGATACGCAGTATTTT. Its translation is CASSFSGQKTDTQYF.

This clonotype has only a few counts. This chain joins TRBV13 and TRBJ1-6, with D tentatively TRBD1 (6 bases). CDR1 and CDR2 from the germline V gene are PRHDT and FYEKMQ (reference sequence). Trimming stripped 1 base from V and 6 bases from J, with 13 bases between. CDR3 length: 16 amino acids. The CDR3 region has the DNA TGTGCCAGCAGCTTAGCCCGGGGGCTGGGTAATTCACCCCTCCACTTT. Protein sequence: CASSLARGLGNSPLHF. Using reference TRBV13 and TRBJ1-6 for the parts outside the CDR3, the full variable domain is AAGVIQSPRHLIKEKRETATLKCYPIPRHDTVYWYQQGPGQDPQFLISFYEKMQSDKGSIPDRFSAQQFSDYHSELNMSSLELGDSALYFCASSLARGLGNSPLHFGNGTRLTVT.

The gene calls are TRBV28 and TRBJ2-7, with D perhaps TRBD1 (6 bases). Trimming shortened V by 7 bases and J by 3 bases, and 10 bases separated the two germline ends. The CDR3 is made up of 12 amino acids. Per the germline V gene, CDR1 is MDHEN and CDR2 is SYDVKM. In DNA form, the CDR3 reads TGTGCCAGCAAGAAAGGGGGCTACGAGCAGTACTTC. Translated: CASKKGGYEQYF.

A few counts support this clonotype. The chain has TRBV2 and TRBJ2-1; a weak D match, TRBD1 (5 bases). Germline V gene lookup returns CDR1 SNHLY and CDR2 FYNNEI. Trimming cost V 5 bases and J 3 bases, with 8 bases left between them. This CDR3 contains 13 residues. The CDR3 region is CASSSGNYNEQFF. CDR3 DNA sequence: TGTGCCAGCAGTTCAGGGAACTACAATGAGCAGTTCTTC.

The chain uses TRBV6-1 and TRBJ2-1, with 9 bases identical to TRBD1. The V segment lost 5 bases and the J segment 3 bases; nucleotides outside the gene matches: 5. Germline V gives CDR1 MNHNS, CDR2 SASEGT. The CDR3 contains 15 residues. DNA for the CDR3: TGTGCCAGCAGTAAAATGACAGGGGGCTACAATGAGCAGTTCTTC. It yields the protein CASSKMTGGYNEQFF.

This clonotype has ten or more counts. J is TRBJ1-1 and V is TRBV28, with D hard to call. The CDR3 is 20 amino acids. The V and J ends lost 2 bases and 0 bases respectively, with 25 bases between them. Germline values: CDR1 MDHEN, CDR2 SYDVKM. This CDR3 reads CASSLPAYRASGILNTEAFF. The CDR3 bases are TGTGCCAGCAGTTTACCCGCCTACCGGGCTAGTGGGATTCTGAACACTGAAGCTTTCTTT.

The V call is TRBV11-2, the J call TRBJ1-5; D call uncertain. Germline V gene lookup returns CDR1 SGHAT and CDR2 FQNNGV. Trimming took off 4 bases at V and 4 bases at J, with 8 bases between the two ends. This CDR3 is built from 13 residues. CDR3 loop: CASSSQANQPQHF. CDR3 sequence (DNA): TGTGCCAGCAGCTCCCAGGCAAATCAGCCCCAGCATTTT.

This clonotype is a singleton in its sample. V is TRBV30 and J is TRBJ2-1, with D possibly TRBD2 on 8 matching bases. The J call may be in error: the DNA end matches TRBJ2-7 better. Germline V gene lookup returns CDR1 GTSNPN and CDR2 SVGIG (reference sequence). The CDR3 is 15 amino acids. CDR3 sequence: CASNREGAFRNEQYF. CDR3 DNA sequence: TGTGCCTCCAATCGGGAGGGGGCTTTTCGGAATGAGCAGTACTTC.

This clonotype has at least ten counts. The genes are TRBV10-3 and TRBJ2-7; 11 bases map to TRBD2. The CDR3 is 19 residues long. Germline values: CDR1 ENHRY, CDR2 SYGVKD. V dropped 3 bases and J dropped 0; count of bases not matched to a gene: 13. DNA of the CDR3: TGTGCCATCAGTGAATCACGAAGGACTAGCGGGTCGATCTCCTACGAGCAGTACTTC. Protein: CAISESRRTSGSISYEQYF.

This clonotype was recorded many times. The chain recombines TRBV20-1 with TRBJ2-3, with 8 bases lining up with TRBD2. J was trimmed by 3 bases and V by 0 bases; bases with no gene match: 8. Germline loops: CDR1 DFQATT, CDR2 SNEGSKA (reference sequence). This CDR3 contains 16 residues. This CDR3 is CSARDGQREWTDTQYF. The CDR3 DNA reads TGCAGTGCTAGAGATGGGCAGCGGGAGTGGACAGATACGCAGTATTTT.